The 7 T cell receptor beta chains given below trace back to one sample, sequenced in a study of T cell repertoires in cytomegalovirus infection (dated by TCRdb to the late 2010s). TCRdb lists the instrument as Illumina HiSeq 1500. TCRdb ran its own pipeline on the public reads, namely fastp trimming at Q25 and MiXCR clone calling, and kept in-frame beta chains. Each CDR3 protein appears once, grouped with its most common genes and DNA. The sample data list 150,000 to 200,000 distinct CDR3 sequences, and roughly a fifth of these were observed just once. Clones ranked in the top ten supply approximately 3% of the sample. Sequencing input: PBMCs. These receptors came from a human donor in good health (CMV status not recorded). Some clones in this sample may be carry-over from other donors' samples.

For this clonotype: One base away lies a much larger clone, so this may be a sequencing read error. This sequence joins TRBV7-8 and TRBJ1-4; D possibly corresponds to TRBD1 (6 bases). Germline CDR1 reads SGHVS; CDR2 reads FQNEAQ. The CDR3 extends over 15 amino acids. This CDR3 is CASGGAPGADENLFF. CDR3 nucleotide sequence: TGTGCCAGCGGGGGCGCGCCCGGGGCCGATGAAAACCTGTTTTTT.

About this clonotype itself: A much larger clone differs from this one at a single base, so this may be a read error. J is TRBJ2-7 and V is TRBV7-8; 16 nucleotides align to TRBD2. Trimming took 4 bases from V and 2 from J; bases not matched to a gene: 14. CDR1 SGHVS and CDR2 FQNEAQ come from the germline V gene. This CDR3 contains 20 residues. CDR3 DNA sequence: TGTGCCAGCAGCTCTATGGCAGGGACTAGCGGGAGGGCCATTCCCTACGAGCAGTACTTC. Its protein product is CASSSMAGTSGRAIPYEQYF. The variable domain in full, completed from reference TRBV7-8 and TRBJ2-7, reads GAGVSQSPRYKVAKRGQDVALRCDPISGHVSLFWYQQALGQGPEFLTYFQNEAQLDKSGLPSDRFFAERPEGSVSTLKIQRTQQEDSAVYLCASSSMAGTSGRAIPYEQYFGPGTRLTVT.

This clonotype was seen a few times. This chain joins TRBV5-1 and TRBJ1-1, with unresolved D. Germline V CDR1 and CDR2: SGHRS, YFSETQ. The CDR3 totals 15 residues. V lost 4 bases and J 1 base, leaving 14 bases between the germline ends. CDR3 protein: CASSTHGRGNTEAFF. In nucleotides, the CDR3 is TGCGCCAGCAGCACCCACGGACGGGGGAACACTGAAGCTTTCTTT.

This clonotype has only a few counts. The V call is TRBV6-2 or TRBV6-3, the J call TRBJ2-2, with D unclear. Germline lookup yields CDR1 MNHEY and CDR2 SVGEGT. Between the trimmed V and J ends, which lost 2 bases and 7 bases, there was a span of 8 bases. The CDR3 runs 13 residues. The DNA for the CDR3 is TGTGCCAGCAGTTACATCGAGAACGGGGAGCTGTTTTTT. This gives the protein CASSYIENGELFF.

This sequence joins TRBV4-1 and TRBJ1-5, with D perhaps TRBD1 (6 bases). CDR1 is MGHRA and CDR2 is YSYEKL in the germline V gene. Trimming cost V 2 bases and J 4 bases, with 15 bases left between them. CDR3 length: 16 residues. The DNA for the CDR3 is TGCGCCAGCAGCCAAACCCCGGGCAGGGGAAATCAGCCCCAGCATTTT. This sequence encodes CASSQTPGRGNQPQHF.

This clonotype was detected a few times. V is TRBV6-2 or TRBV6-3 and J is TRBJ2-3; D remains ambiguous. The CDR3 sequence is 15 residues long. Germline CDR1 MNHEY, CDR2 SVGEGT. Between the trimmed V and J ends, which lost 0 bases and 6 bases, there was a span of 13 bases. CDR3 nucleotide sequence: TGTGCCAGCAGTTACTCTACCTACGCCCGGGATACGCAGTATTTT. Translating gives CASSYSTYARDTQYF.

This clonotype came up a few times. The chain joins TRBV12-3 or TRBV12-4 to TRBJ1-4, with TRBD1 identical over 8 bases. The CDR3 is 15 amino acids. J gave up 7 bases and V 7 bases, and 11 bases lay outside the gene matches. DNA of the CDR3: TGTGCCAGCACCCCTGGGACAGGCGCGCTTGAAAAACTGTTTTTT. Amino acids: CASTPGTGALEKLFF.